A selection of T cell receptor beta chains follows, all from one sample in a study of regulatory T cells in long-lasting Graves disease. TCRdb re-derived calls from the multiplex PCR reads in MiXCR, one entry per CDR3 protein. This sample has approximately 300,000 distinct CDR3 sequences, with roughly 18% found just once. Sequencing was performed on peripheral blood mononuclear cells (PBMCs), taken at new diagnosis, from a patient treated with antithyroid drugs. The receptor set was obtained from a female donor with Graves disease. CDR3s include the opening cysteine and the closing phenylalanine or tryptophan. The order of the fields is V gene, J gene, D gene, clone size, CDR3 length, CDR3 DNA, CDR3 protein. D genes are given only for firm matches. Size values are once, few and many counts, or a class for expanded clones, and some rows have none.

V: TRBV12-3/TRBV12-4; J: TRBJ1-6; D: .; size: .; length: 14; DNA: TGTGCCAGCAGTTCCCACGTTAGGAATTCACCCCTCCACTTT; CDR3: CASSSHVRNSPLHF
V: TRBV7-9; J: TRBJ2-5; D: .; size: many; length: 15; DNA: TGTGCCAGCAGCTACCGGGATCCCCCCCAAGAGACCCAGTACTTC; CDR3: CASSYRDPPQETQYF
V: TRBV19; J: TRBJ2-2; D: .; size: many; length: 12; DNA: TGTGCCAGTCAAAAAAACACCGGGGAGCTGTTTTTT; CDR3: CASQKNTGELFF
V: TRBV2; J: TRBJ2-7; D: .; size: many; length: 13; DNA: TGTGCCAGCAACCCCGGCAGGACCTACGAGCAGTACTTC; CDR3: CASNPGRTYEQYF
V: TRBV20-1; J: TRBJ2-1; D: TRBD2; size: .; length: 17; DNA: TGCAGTGCTAGAGTGGCTAGCGGGACCAGCTCCTACAATGAGCAGTTCTTC; CDR3: CSARVASGTSSYNEQFF
V: TRBV3-1; J: TRBJ2-7; D: TRBD1; size: .; length: 15; DNA: TGTGCCAGCAGCCTTCCGGGACAGGGGGGCTACGAGCAGTACTTC; CDR3: CASSLPGQGGYEQYF
V: TRBV20-1; J: TRBJ2-3; D: TRBD1; size: many; length: 13; DNA: TGCAGTGCGAAGGAGACAGGGGGAGATACGCAGTATTTT; CDR3: CSAKETGGDTQYF
V: TRBV2; J: TRBJ1-6; D: TRBD1; size: .; length: 14; DNA: TGTGCCAGCAGTGAAAGGGGGCAAAATTCACCCCTCCACTTT; CDR3: CASSERGQNSPLHF
V: TRBV28; J: TRBJ2-5; D: .; size: many; length: 17; DNA: TGTGCCAGCAGTCCACGCGGGTGGGCTAGCACGAAAGAGACCCAGTACTTC; CDR3: CASSPRGWASTKETQYF
V: TRBV30; J: TRBJ2-3; D: .; size: many; length: 15; DNA: TGTGCCTGGAGTGTATGGTCTAGCGCCACAGATACGCAGTATTTT; CDR3: CAWSVWSSATDTQYF
V: TRBV2; J: TRBJ1-2; D: .; size: many; length: 12; DNA: TGTGCCAGCAGCTTCAGGGGCGGTGGCTACACCTTC; CDR3: CASSFRGGGYTF
V: TRBV6-5; J: TRBJ2-3; D: TRBD2; size: many; length: 15; DNA: TGTGCCAGCAGTTCCGGACTAGATGACACAGATACGCAGTATTTT; CDR3: CASSSGLDDTDTQYF
V: TRBV6-1; J: TRBJ2-5; D: .; size: .; length: 13; DNA: TGTGCCAGCAGCCCTACACTCCAAGAGACCCAGTACTTC; CDR3: CASSPTLQETQYF
V: TRBV27; J: TRBJ2-3; D: TRBD2; size: many; length: 16; DNA: TGTGCCAGCAGTTTTCGAGGCGGGAGTCTCACAGATACGCAGTATTTT; CDR3: CASSFRGGSLTDTQYF
V: TRBV6-1; J: TRBJ1-1; D: .; size: many; length: 15; DNA: TGTGCCAGCCTAACGCCGGGGAGGAGGAACACTGAAGCTTTCTTT; CDR3: CASLTPGRRNTEAFF
V: TRBV11-3; J: TRBJ1-3; D: .; size: many; length: 17; DNA: TGTGCCAGCAGTTACAGGGAGCTCTACTCATCGGGAAACACCATATATTTT; CDR3: CASSYRELYSSGNTIYF
V: TRBV4-1; J: TRBJ2-7; D: TRBD1; size: many; length: 16; DNA: TGCGCCAGCAGCCAAGATCCCGGGACAGGGAATTACGAGCAGTACTTC; CDR3: CASSQDPGTGNYEQYF
V: TRBV20-1; J: TRBJ1-1; D: .; size: many; length: 13; DNA: TGCAGTGCTAGCCCACAGGAAAGGGGTGAAGCTTTCTTT; CDR3: CSASPQERGEAFF
V: TRBV12-3/TRBV12-4; J: TRBJ2-4; D: TRBD2; size: once; length: 16; DNA: TGTGCCAGCAGGCAGTATAGCGGGAGAACCAAAAACATTCAGTACTTC; CDR3: CASRQYSGRTKNIQYF
V: TRBV20-1; J: TRBJ1-1; D: TRBD1; size: many; length: 14; DNA: TGCAGTGCTACGCAGGGGGCGATGAACACTGAAGCTTTCTTT; CDR3: CSATQGAMNTEAFF
V: TRBV19; J: TRBJ2-2; D: TRBD2; size: many; length: 17; DNA: TGTGCCAGTAGGCGAGGTCGCGGGAGGGCCGAAGTCGGGGAGCTGTTTTTT; CDR3: CASRRGRGRAEVGELFF
V: TRBV11-2; J: TRBJ1-1; D: .; size: many; length: 13; DNA: TGTGCCAGCAGCCTCATTTTGAACACTGAAGCTTTCTTT; CDR3: CASSLILNTEAFF
V: TRBV5-5; J: TRBJ1-1; D: .; size: many; length: 14; DNA: TGTGCCAGCAGCTTTCTAGGCCAGAACACTGAAGCTTTCTTT; CDR3: CASSFLGQNTEAFF
V: TRBV28; J: TRBJ2-1; D: .; size: many; length: 11; DNA: TGTGCCAGCATCGGGCAGGCTGAGCAGTTCTTC; CDR3: CASIGQAEQFF
V: TRBV11-2; J: TRBJ2-1; D: TRBD2; size: many; length: 18; DNA: TGTGCCAGCAGCTCCCTTAGCGGGAGGCTGAGCTCCTACAATGAGCAGTTCTTC; CDR3: CASSSLSGRLSSYNEQFF